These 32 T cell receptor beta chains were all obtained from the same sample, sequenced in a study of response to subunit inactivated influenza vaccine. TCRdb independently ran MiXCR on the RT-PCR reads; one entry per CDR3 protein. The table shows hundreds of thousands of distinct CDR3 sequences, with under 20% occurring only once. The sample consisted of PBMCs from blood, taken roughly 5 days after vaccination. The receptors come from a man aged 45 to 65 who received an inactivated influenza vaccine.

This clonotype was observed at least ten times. This chain's CDR3 is CASSQAGVSYNEQFF. CDR3 DNA: TGCGCCAGCAGCCAAGCAGGGGTCTCCTACAATGAGCAGTTCTTC. The rearrangement links TRBV4-3 to TRBJ2-1; D possibly corresponds to TRBD1 (6 bases). Trimming removed 1 base at V and 0 bases at J, with 7 bases between. This CDR3 spans 15 amino acids. CDR1 and CDR2 (germline): LGHNA, YSLEER.

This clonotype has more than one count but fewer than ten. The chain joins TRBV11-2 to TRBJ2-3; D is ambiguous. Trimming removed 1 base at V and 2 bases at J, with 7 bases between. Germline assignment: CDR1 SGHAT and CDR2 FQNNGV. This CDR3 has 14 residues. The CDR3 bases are TGTGCCAGCAGCTTAGGGTCCTTCACAGATACGCAGTATTTT. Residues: CASSLGSFTDTQYF.

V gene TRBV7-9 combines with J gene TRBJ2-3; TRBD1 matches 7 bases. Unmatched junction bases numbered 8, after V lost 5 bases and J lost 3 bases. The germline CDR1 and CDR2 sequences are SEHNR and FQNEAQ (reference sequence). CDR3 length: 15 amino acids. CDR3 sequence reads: CASSDDRASTDTQYF. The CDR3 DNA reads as TGTGCCAGCAGCGACGACAGGGCGAGTACAGATACGCAGTATTTT.

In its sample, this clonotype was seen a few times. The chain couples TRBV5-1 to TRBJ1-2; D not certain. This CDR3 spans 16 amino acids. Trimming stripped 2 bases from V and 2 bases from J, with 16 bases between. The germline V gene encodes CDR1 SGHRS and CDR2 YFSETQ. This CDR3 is CASSFGFGTANYGYTF. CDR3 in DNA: TGCGCCAGCAGCTTCGGGTTCGGCACAGCGAACTATGGCTACACCTTC. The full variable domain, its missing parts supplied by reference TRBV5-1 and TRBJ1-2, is KAGVTQTPRYLIKTRGQQVTLSCSPISGHRSVSWYQQTPGQGLQFLFEYFSETQRNKGNFPGRFSGRQFSNSRSEMNVSTLELGDSALYLCASSFGFGTANYGYTFGSGTRLTVV.

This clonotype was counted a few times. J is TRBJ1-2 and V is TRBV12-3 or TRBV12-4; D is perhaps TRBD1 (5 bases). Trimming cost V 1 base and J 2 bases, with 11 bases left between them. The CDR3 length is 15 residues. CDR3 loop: CASSLGGMANYGYTF. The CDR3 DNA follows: TGTGCCAGCAGTTTAGGGGGGATGGCCAACTATGGCTACACCTTC.

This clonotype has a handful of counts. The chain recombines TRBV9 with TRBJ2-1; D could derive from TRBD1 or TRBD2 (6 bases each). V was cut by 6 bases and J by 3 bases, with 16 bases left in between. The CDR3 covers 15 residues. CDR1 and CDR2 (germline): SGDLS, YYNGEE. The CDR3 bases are TGTGCCAGCACCCTGGGGGCGGGGCACTACAATGAGCAGTTCTTC. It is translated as CASTLGAGHYNEQFF.

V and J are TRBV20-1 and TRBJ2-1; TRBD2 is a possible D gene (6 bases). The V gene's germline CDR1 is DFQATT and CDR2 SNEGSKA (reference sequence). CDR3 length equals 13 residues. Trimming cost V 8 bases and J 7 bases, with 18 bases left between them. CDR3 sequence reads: CSTNSGLGNEQFF. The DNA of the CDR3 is TGCAGTACTAATAGCGGCCTAGGTAATGAGCAGTTCTTC.

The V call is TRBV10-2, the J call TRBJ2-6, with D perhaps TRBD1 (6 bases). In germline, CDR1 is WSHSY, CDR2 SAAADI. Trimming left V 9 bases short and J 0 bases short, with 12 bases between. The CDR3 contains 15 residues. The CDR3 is CASQQGNSGANVLTF. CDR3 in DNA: TGCGCCAGTCAACAGGGTAACTCTGGGGCCAACGTCCTGACTTTC.

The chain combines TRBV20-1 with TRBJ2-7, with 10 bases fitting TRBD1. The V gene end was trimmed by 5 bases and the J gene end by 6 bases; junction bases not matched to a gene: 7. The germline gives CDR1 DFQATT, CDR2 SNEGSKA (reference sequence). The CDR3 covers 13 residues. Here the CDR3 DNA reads TGCAGTGCTCCGGGACAGGGGTTTTCCGAGCAGTACTTC. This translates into CSAPGQGFSEQYF.

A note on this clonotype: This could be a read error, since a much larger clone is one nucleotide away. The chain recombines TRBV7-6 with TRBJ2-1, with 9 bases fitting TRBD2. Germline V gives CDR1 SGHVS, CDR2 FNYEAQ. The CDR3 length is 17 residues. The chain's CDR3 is CASSLIATSGTYTEQFF. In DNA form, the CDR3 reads TGTGCCAGCAGCTTAATCGCGACTAGCGGAACCTACACTGAGCAGTTCTTC.

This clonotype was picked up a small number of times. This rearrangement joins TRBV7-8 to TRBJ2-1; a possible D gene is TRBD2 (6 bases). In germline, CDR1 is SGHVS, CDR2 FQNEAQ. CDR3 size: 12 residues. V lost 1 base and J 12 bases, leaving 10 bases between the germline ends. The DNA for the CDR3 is TGTGCCAGCAGCTTAGTGTTGGGACTGCAGTTCTTC. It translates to CASSLVLGLQFF.

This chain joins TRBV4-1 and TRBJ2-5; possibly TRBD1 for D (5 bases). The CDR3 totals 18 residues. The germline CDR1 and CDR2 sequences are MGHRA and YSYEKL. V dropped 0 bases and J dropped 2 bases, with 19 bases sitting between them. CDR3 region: CASSQDPLRQLSQETQYF. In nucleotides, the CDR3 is TGCGCCAGCAGCCAAGATCCCCTTAGACAGTTATCGCAAGAGACCCAGTACTTC.

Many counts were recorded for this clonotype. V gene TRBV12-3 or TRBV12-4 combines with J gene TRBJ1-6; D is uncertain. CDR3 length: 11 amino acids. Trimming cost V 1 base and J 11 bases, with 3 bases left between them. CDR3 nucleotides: TGTGCCAGCAGTTTAGGGGCACCCCTCCACTTT. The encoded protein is CASSLGAPLHF.

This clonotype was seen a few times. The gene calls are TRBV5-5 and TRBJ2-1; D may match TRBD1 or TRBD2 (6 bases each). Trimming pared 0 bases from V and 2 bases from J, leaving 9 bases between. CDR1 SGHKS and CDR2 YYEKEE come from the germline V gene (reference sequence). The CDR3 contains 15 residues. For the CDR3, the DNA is TGTGCCAGCAGCTTGGGGGGGGCGACCTACAATGAGCAGTTCTTC. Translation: CASSLGGATYNEQFF.

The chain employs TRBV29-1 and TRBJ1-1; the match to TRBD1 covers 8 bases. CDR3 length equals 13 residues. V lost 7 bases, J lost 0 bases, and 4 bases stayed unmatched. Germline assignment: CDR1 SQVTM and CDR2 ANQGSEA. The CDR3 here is CSAQGAMNTEAFF. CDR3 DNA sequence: TGCAGCGCCCAGGGGGCGATGAACACTGAAGCTTTCTTT.

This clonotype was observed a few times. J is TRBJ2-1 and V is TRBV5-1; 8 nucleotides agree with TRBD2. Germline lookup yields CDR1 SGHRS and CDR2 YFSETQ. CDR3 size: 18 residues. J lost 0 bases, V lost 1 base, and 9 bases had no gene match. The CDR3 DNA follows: TGCGCCAGCAGCTTGAGAGCGGGAGTACAGAGCTCCTACAATGAGCAGTTCTTC. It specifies CASSLRAGVQSSYNEQFF. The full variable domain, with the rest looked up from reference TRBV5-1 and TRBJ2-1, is KAGVTQTPRYLIKTRGQQVTLSCSPISGHRSVSWYQQTPGQGLQFLFEYFSETQRNKGNFPGRFSGRQFSNSRSEMNVSTLELGDSALYLCASSLRAGVQSSYNEQFFGPGTRLTVL.

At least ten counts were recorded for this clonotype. CDR3 coding DNA: TGTGCCAGCAGCTCAAGGGGACGAGGGACCGGGGAGCTGTTTTTT. This codes for CASSSRGRGTGELFF. This rearrangement joins TRBV9 to TRBJ2-2, with D possibly called TRBD1 or TRBD2 (5 bases each). Trimming cost V 4 bases and J 5 bases, with 15 bases left between them. The CDR3 sequence is 15 residues long. CDR1 SGDLS and CDR2 YYNGEE come from the germline V gene.

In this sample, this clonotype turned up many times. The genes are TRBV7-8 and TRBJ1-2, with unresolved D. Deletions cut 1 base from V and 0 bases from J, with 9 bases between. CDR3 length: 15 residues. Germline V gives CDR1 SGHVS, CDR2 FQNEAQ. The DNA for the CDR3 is TGTGCCAGCAGCTTAGGGTCTGGGGCTAACTATGGCTACACCTTC. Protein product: CASSLGSGANYGYTF.

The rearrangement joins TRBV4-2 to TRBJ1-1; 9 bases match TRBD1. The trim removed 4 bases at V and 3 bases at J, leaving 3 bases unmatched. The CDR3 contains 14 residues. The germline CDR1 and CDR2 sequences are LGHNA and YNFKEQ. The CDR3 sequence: CASSRTGVDTEAFF. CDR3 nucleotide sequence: TGTGCCAGCAGCCGGACAGGGGTGGACACTGAAGCTTTCTTT.

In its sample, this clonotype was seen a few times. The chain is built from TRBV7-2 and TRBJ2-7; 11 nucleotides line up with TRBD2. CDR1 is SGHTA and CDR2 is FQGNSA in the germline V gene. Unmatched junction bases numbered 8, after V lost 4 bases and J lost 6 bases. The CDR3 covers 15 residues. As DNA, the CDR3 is TGTGCCAGCAGCTCCGTACCACTAGCGGGAGTCGAGCAGTACTTC. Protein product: CASSSVPLAGVEQYF.

As DNA, the CDR3 is TGTGCCAGCAGTTACTGGACGACAGGTTACTACGAGCAGTACTTC. Amino acid sequence: CASSYWTTGYYEQYF. This sequence joins TRBV6-2 or TRBV6-3 and TRBJ2-7, with a weak D call TRBD1 (6 bases). The CDR3 loop spans 15 amino acids. Germline CDR1 reads MNHEY; CDR2 reads SVGEGT. Trimming left V 1 base short and J 3 bases short, with 13 bases between.

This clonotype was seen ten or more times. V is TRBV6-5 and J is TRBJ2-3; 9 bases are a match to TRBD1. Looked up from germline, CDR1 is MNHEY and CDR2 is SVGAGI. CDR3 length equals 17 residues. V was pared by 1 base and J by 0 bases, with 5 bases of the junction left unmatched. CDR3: CASSYLLGTGSTDTQYF. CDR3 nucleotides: TGTGCCAGCAGTTACTTGTTAGGGACAGGGAGCACAGATACGCAGTATTTT.

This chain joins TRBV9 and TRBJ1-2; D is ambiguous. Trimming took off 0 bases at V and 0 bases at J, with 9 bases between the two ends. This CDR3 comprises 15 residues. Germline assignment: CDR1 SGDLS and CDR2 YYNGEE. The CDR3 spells CASSVATTPNYGYTF. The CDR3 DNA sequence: TGTGCCAGCAGCGTAGCTACTACGCCTAACTATGGCTACACCTTC.

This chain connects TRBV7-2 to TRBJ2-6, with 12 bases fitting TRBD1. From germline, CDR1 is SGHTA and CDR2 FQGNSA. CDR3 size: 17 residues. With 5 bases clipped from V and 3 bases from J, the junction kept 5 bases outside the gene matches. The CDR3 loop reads CASSQGQGAIGANVLTF. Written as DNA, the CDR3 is TGTGCCAGCAGCCAGGGACAGGGGGCGATTGGGGCCAACGTCCTGACTTTC.

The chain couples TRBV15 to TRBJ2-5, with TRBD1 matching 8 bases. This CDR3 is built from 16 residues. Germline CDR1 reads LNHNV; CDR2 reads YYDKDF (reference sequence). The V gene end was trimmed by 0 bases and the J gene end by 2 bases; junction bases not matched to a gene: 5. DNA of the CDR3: TGTGCCACCAGCAGAGATATAGGACAGGGACAAGAGACCCAGTACTTC. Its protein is CATSRDIGQGQETQYF. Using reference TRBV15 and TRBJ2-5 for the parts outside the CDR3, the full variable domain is DAMVIQNPRYQVTQFGKPVTLSCSQTLNHNVMYWYQQKSSQAPKLLFHYYDKDFNNEADTPDNFQSRRPNTSFCFLDIRSPGLGDTAMYLCATSRDIGQGQETQYFGPGTRLLVL.

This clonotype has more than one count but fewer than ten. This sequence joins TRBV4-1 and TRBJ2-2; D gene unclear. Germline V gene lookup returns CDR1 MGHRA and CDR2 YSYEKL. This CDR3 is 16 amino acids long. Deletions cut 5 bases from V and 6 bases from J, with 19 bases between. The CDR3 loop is CASSEHERTHPGELFF. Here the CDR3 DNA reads TGCGCCAGCAGCGAGCACGAACGAACTCACCCCGGGGAGCTGTTTTTT.

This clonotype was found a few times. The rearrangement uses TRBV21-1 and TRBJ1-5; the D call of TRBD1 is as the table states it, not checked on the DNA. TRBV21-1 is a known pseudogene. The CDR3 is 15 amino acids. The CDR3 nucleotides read TGTGCCAGCCTCAAGAGGGACAGGGGATATCAGCCCCAGCATTTT. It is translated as CASLKRDRGYQPQHF.

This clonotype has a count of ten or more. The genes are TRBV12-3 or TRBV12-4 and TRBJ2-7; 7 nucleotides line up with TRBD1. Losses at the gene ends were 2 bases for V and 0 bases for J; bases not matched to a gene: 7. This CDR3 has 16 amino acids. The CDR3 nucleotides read TGTGCCAGCAGTTTATCCGCGGACAGGTCCTCCTACGAGCAGTACTTC. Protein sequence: CASSLSADRSSYEQYF.

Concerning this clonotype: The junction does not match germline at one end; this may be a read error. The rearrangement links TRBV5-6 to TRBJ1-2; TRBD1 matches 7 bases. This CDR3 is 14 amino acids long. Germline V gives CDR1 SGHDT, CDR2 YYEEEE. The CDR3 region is CGSSRRQGGYGYTF. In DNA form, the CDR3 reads TGTGGCAGCAGCCGTAGACAGGGAGGCTATGGCTACACCTTC.

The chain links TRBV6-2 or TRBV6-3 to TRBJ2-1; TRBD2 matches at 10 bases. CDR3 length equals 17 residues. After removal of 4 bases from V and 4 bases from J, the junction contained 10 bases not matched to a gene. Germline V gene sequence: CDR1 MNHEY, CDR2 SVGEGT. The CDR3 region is CASSSTAGGPGYNEQFF. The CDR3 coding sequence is TGTGCCAGCAGTTCAACAGCGGGAGGGCCTGGATACAATGAGCAGTTCTTC.

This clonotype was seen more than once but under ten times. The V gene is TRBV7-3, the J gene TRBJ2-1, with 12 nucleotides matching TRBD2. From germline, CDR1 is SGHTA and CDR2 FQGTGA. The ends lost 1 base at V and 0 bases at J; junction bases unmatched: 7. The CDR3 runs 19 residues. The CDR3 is CASSLRGTSGGSSYNEQFF. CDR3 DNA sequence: TGTGCCAGCAGCTTAAGGGGTACTAGCGGGGGGAGCTCCTACAATGAGCAGTTCTTC.

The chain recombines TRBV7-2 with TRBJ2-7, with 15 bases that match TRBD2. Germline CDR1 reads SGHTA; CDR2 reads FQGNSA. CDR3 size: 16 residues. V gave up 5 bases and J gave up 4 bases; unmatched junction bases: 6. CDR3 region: CASSGGLAGGKYEQYF. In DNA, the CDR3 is TGTGCCAGCAGCGGGGGACTAGCGGGAGGAAAGTACGAGCAGTACTTC.